Following are 3 T cell receptor beta chains from one sample sequenced in a study of graft-versus-host responses after intestinal transplantation. The antigens of these receptors remain unknown. Assay used: immunoSEQ multiplex PCR; TCRdb lists only in-frame clones, some missing. The sample has some 130,000 clones, approximately 95% seen once; the top ten hold 3.3%. The specimen was unstimulated CD8+ T cells sorted from spleen or lymph node cells, collected before intestinal transplant. The receptors stem from a human donor who received an intestinal transplant.

The J gene is TRBJ2-7, the V gene TRBV15; D not certain. The CDR3 sequence is 12 residues long. V was trimmed by 3 bases and J by 7 bases, leaving 10 bases between them. Per germline, CDR1 LNHNV and CDR2 YYDKDF (reference sequence). The DNA of the CDR3 is TGTGCCACCAGCAGGGCCGGGCGGGAGCAGTACTTC. Translating it yields CATSRAGREQYF.

In nucleotides, the CDR3 is TGTGCCAGCAAAAGGAGGCAGGGAAACACTGAAGCTTTCTTT. It yields the protein CASKRRQGNTEAFF. V gene TRBV6-5 combines with J gene TRBJ1-1; D perhaps matches TRBD1 (5 bases). CDR3 length: 14 amino acids. CDR1 is MNHEY, CDR2 SVGAGI, per germline. V lost 7 bases, J lost 2 bases, and 14 bases lay in between.

This clone was found once. Its ends do not fully match the called genes, so a read error is possible. The chain links TRBV4-1 to TRBJ2-5; 7 positions agree with TRBD2. The CDR3 has 15 residues. In germline, CDR1 is MGHRA, CDR2 YSYEKL. CDR3 DNA: TGCGCCAGCAGCCAAGATCGGGGGGACCAAGAGGCCCAGTACTTC. It specifies CASSQDRGDQEAQYF.